The 26 T cell receptor beta chains in this list originate from one sample, sequenced in a study of shared clonotypes between healthy human individuals. Measured with immunoSEQ multiplex PCR; TCRdb has only the in-frame clones, and not every one. The table has some 2,500,000 clones, roughly 90% seen once; the top ten hold about 0.41%. The specimen was naive CD4+ T cells from PBMCs. Indicated subset: CD45RA+ positively selected. The source is a man aged 18 to 30 in good health. Some clones in this sample may be carry-over from other donors' samples.

The chain couples TRBV19 to TRBJ2-2; the D is unclear. In germline, CDR1 is LNHDA, CDR2 SQIVND (reference sequence). The CDR3 runs to 15 residues. V lost 6 bases, J lost 4 bases, and 15 bases lay in between. The CDR3 DNA reads TGTGCCAGTAGACCCCAGCTGGGCCCCACCGGGGAGCTGTTTTTT. Translating gives CASRPQLGPTGELFF.

This clone was counted a few times. CDR3: CASSLQGIREKLFF. The CDR3, as DNA: TGTGCCAGCAGCCTGCAAGGGATTCGGGAAAAACTGTTTTTT. V is TRBV5-6 and J is TRBJ1-4; no firm D call. The length of the CDR3 is 14 residues. Between the trimmed V and J ends, which lost 4 bases and 8 bases, there was a span of 15 bases. In germline, CDR1 is SGHDT, CDR2 YYEEEE.

This rearrangement joins TRBV19 to TRBJ2-7; 8 nucleotides agree with TRBD2. CDR1 is LNHDA, CDR2 SQIVND, per germline (reference sequence). This CDR3 comprises 14 residues. V trimming: 6 bases; J trimming: 0 bases; junction bases outside the gene matches: 4. Written as DNA, the CDR3 is TGTGCCAGTAGACTAGCGGTGAGCTCCTACGAGCAGTACTTC. It specifies CASRLAVSSYEQYF.

J is TRBJ2-7 and V is TRBV18; 8 bases match TRBD2. The CDR3 extends over 14 amino acids. Germline CDR1 and CDR2: KGHSH and LQKENI. Germline trimming cut 4 bases from V and 3 bases from J; bases unmatched to any gene: 5. The chain's CDR3 is CASSRPAGDYEQYF. CDR3 DNA: TGTGCCAGCTCACGCCCAGCGGGGGACTACGAGCAGTACTTC.

V gene TRBV28 combines with J gene TRBJ1-1, with TRBD1 matching 7 bases. Per the germline V gene, CDR1 is MDHEN and CDR2 is SYDVKM. The J segment lost 12 bases and the V segment lost 4 bases, leaving 11 bases of the junction unmatched. This CDR3 spans 13 amino acids. This CDR3 reads CASSSMTGSRPFF. For the CDR3, the DNA is TGTGCCAGCAGTTCGATGACAGGGTCGAGGCCTTTCTTT.

In regard to this clone: Other DNA sequences in this specimen translate into the identical CDR3. The V call is TRBV9, the J call TRBJ1-2; 10 bases are shared with TRBD1. Germline V gene data show CDR1 as SGDLS and CDR2 as YYNGEE. The CDR3 is made up of 14 amino acids. The ends lost 5 bases at V and 2 bases at J; junction bases unmatched: 3. The CDR3 region is CASSRGQGNYGYTF. The CDR3 DNA is TGTGCCAGCAGTCGGGGACAGGGGAACTATGGCTACACCTTC.

This chain connects TRBV7-9 to TRBJ1-3, with 10 bases that match TRBD1. Germline V gene sequence: CDR1 SEHNR, CDR2 FQNEAQ (reference sequence). V shed 11 bases, J shed 0 bases, and the junction held 10 bases outside the gene matches. The CDR3 spans 16 residues. The chain's CDR3 is CAGGRDRGGSGNTIYF. The CDR3 bases are TGTGCCGGGGGACGGGACAGGGGAGGCTCTGGAAACACCATATATTTT.

This clone was recorded only once. V usage is TRBV18 and J usage is TRBJ2-1; 9 nucleotides align to TRBD2. The V gene's germline CDR1 is KGHSH and CDR2 LQKENI. Trimming took 3 bases from V and 3 from J; bases not matched to a gene: 9. This CDR3 has 17 amino acids. The CDR3 loop reads CASSPPLYSGSYNEQFF. CDR3 coding DNA: TGTGCCAGCTCACCCCCTCTTTATAGCGGGAGCTACAATGAGCAGTTCTTC. The full variable domain, in which reference TRBV18 and TRBJ2-1 provide the parts outside the CDR3, is NAGVMQNPRHLVRRRGQEARLRCSPMKGHSHVYWYRQLPEEGLKFMVYLQKENIIDESGMPKERFSAEFPKEGPSILRIQQVVRGDSAAYFCASSPPLYSGSYNEQFFGPGTRLTVL.

The chain recombines TRBV5-1 with TRBJ2-2; 9 nucleotides agree with TRBD1. Germline loops: CDR1 SGHRS, CDR2 YFSETQ. The CDR3 consists of 16 residues. V was clipped by 3 bases and J by 5 bases; unmatched bases: 8. The CDR3 DNA is TGCGCCAGCAGCTCAGCCGGGACAGGGTTGACCGGGGAGCTGTTTTTT. As protein: CASSSAGTGLTGELFF.

The rearrangement joins TRBV7-9 to TRBJ1-5; D is unclear. V was cut by 5 bases and J by 1 base, with 9 bases left in between. Per germline, CDR1 SEHNR and CDR2 FQNEAQ (reference sequence). This CDR3 region has 14 residues. The CDR3 DNA reads as TGTGCCAGCAGCCCGACCGGGAGCAATCAGCCCCAGCATTTT. Protein sequence: CASSPTGSNQPQHF. Full variable domain (remainder filled in from reference TRBV7-9 and TRBJ1-5): DTGVSQNPRHKITKRGQNVTFRCDPISEHNRLYWYRQTLGQGPEFLTYFQNEAQLEKSRLLSDRFSAERPKGSFSTLEIQRTEQGDSAMYLCASSPTGSNQPQHFGDGTRLSIL.

The V and J genes are TRBV18 and TRBJ2-7; 11 bases align to TRBD2. The V and J ends lost 0 bases and 1 base, in that order; junction bases with no gene match: 11. The CDR3 is 19 amino acids. The germline V gene has CDR1 KGHSH and CDR2 LQKENI. The CDR3 reads CASSPPKLAGGKKSYEQYF. The CDR3 DNA reads as TGTGCCAGCTCACCACCAAAGCTAGCGGGAGGTAAGAAATCCTACGAGCAGTACTTC. Full variable domain (outside the CDR3, taken from reference TRBV18 and TRBJ2-7): NAGVMQNPRHLVRRRGQEARLRCSPMKGHSHVYWYRQLPEEGLKFMVYLQKENIIDESGMPKERFSAEFPKEGPSILRIQQVVRGDSAAYFCASSPPKLAGGKKSYEQYFGPGTRLTVT.

This rearrangement joins TRBV28 to TRBJ2-3; TRBD1 is a possible D gene (5 bases). V gave up 4 bases and J gave up 8 bases, with 13 bases separating them. The CDR3 consists of 13 residues. CDR1 MDHEN and CDR2 SYDVKM come from the germline V gene. CDR3 amino acids: CASSSLGAATQYF. In DNA form, the CDR3 reads TGTGCCAGCAGTTCCTTAGGGGCCGCTACGCAGTATTTT. The whole variable domain, filled in from reference TRBV28 and TRBJ2-3, reads DVKVTQSSRYLVKRTGEKVFLECVQDMDHENMFWYRQDPGLGLRLIYFSYDVKMKEKGDIPEGYSVSREKKERFSLILESASTNQTSMYLCASSSLGAATQYFGPGTRLTVL.

About this clone: In the same sample, other DNA sequences code for this CDR3. The CDR3 DNA is TGTGCCAGCTCACCAGGCCTAGCAGGTGACAATGAGCAGTTCTTC. It codes for CASSPGLAGDNEQFF. This rearrangement joins TRBV18 to TRBJ2-1, with D maybe TRBD2 (5 bases). Per the germline V gene, CDR1 is KGHSH and CDR2 is LQKENI. V lost 2 bases and J 5 bases, leaving 13 bases between the germline ends. This CDR3 has 15 amino acids.

V usage is TRBV4-2 and J usage is TRBJ1-2; D not certain. Germline CDR1 and CDR2: LGHNA and YNFKEQ. The CDR3 is made up of 19 amino acids. Trimming took off 0 bases at V and 4 bases at J, with 24 bases between the two ends. The CDR3 here is CASSQDRSSIVEKSYGYTF. In DNA, the CDR3 is TGTGCCAGCAGCCAAGATAGGAGTAGTATTGTGGAAAAGTCCTATGGCTACACCTTC.

Only a few counts were recorded for this clone. V usage is TRBV2 and J usage is TRBJ1-2; 7 nucleotides agree with TRBD1. Germline V CDR1 and CDR2: SNHLY, FYNNEI. V gave up 5 bases and J gave up 8 bases; unmatched junction bases: 5. The CDR3 runs to 12 residues. The CDR3 loop is CASSRQGTGYTF. In DNA form, the CDR3 reads TGTGCCAGCAGTCGACAGGGTACGGGCTACACCTTC. Full variable domain (rest looked up from reference TRBV2 and TRBJ1-2): EPEVTQTPSHQVTQMGQEVILRCVPISNHLYFYWYRQILGQKVEFLVSFYNNEISEKSEIFDDQFSVERPDGSNFTLKIRSTKLEDSAMYFCASSRQGTGYTFGSGTRLTVV.

V and J are TRBV29-1 and TRBJ1-2; D ambiguous. Per the germline V gene, CDR1 is SQVTM and CDR2 is ANQGSEA. The CDR3 extends over 13 amino acids. V gave up 7 bases and J gave up 10 bases, with 22 bases separating them. The CDR3 DNA reads as TGCAGCGCTGTATCCACCTTTGACCGAACCTACACCTTC. Translating it yields CSAVSTFDRTYTF.

The V and J genes are TRBV7-3 and TRBJ2-1; 9 bases are shared with TRBD2. Germline CDR1 reads SGHTA; CDR2 reads FQGTGA. Trimming took 1 base from V and 6 from J; bases not matched to a gene: 4. This CDR3 contains 15 residues. This CDR3 reads CASSLMSGRSNEQFF. CDR3 in DNA: TGTGCCAGCAGCTTAATGAGCGGGAGGAGCAATGAGCAGTTCTTC.

The CDR3 nucleotides are TGTGCCAGCAAAATAGGGCAGGACTATGGCTACACCTTC. Translation: CASKIGQDYGYTF. This chain connects TRBV28 to TRBJ1-2; no clear D. V was trimmed by 7 bases and J by 3 bases, leaving 12 bases between them. Germline V CDR1 and CDR2: MDHEN, SYDVKM. CDR3 length equals 13 residues.

The chain combines TRBV11-1 with TRBJ1-1, with D unclear. The germline V gene has CDR1 SGHAT and CDR2 FQDESV (reference sequence). The CDR3 extends over 14 amino acids. The V and J ends lost 0 bases and 4 bases respectively, with 9 bases between them. For the CDR3, the DNA is TGTGCCAGCAGCTTAGCGGAATCAGGCACTGAAGCTTTCTTT. Translating gives CASSLAESGTEAFF.

The chain has TRBV23-1 and TRBJ2-6; D is undetermined. TRBV23-1 is filed as an ORF, its function uncertain. The CDR3 sequence is 17 residues long. V shed 1 base and J shed 0 bases, with 10 bases lying between them. For the CDR3, the DNA is TGCGCCAGCAGTCAATTGCTCCGCAGCTCTGGGGCCAACGTCCTGACTTTC. This codes for CASSQLLRSSGANVLTF.

This clone came up once. The rearrangement uses TRBV5-6 and TRBJ2-7; D gene ambiguous. The CDR3 runs 16 residues. V lost 2 bases and J 6 bases, leaving 21 bases between the germline ends. The germline V gene has CDR1 SGHDT and CDR2 YYEEEE. For the CDR3, the DNA is TGTGCCAGCAGCTTAAGCCCCCCGACAAACCCCTTCGAGCAGTACTTC. Translated: CASSLSPPTNPFEQYF.

The chain carries TRBV5-1 and TRBJ2-5; D is unclear. V was pared by 0 bases and J by 1 base, with 16 bases between. This CDR3 comprises 17 residues. CDR1 and CDR2 from the germline V gene are SGHRS and YFSETQ. The CDR3 nucleotides are TGCGCCAGCAGCTTGGGGGCCGTTGCGGTTATCCAAGAGACCCAGTACTTC. This translates into CASSLGAVAVIQETQYF.

This clone was found once. V gene TRBV27 combines with J gene TRBJ2-7; D gene uncertain. Germline assignment: CDR1 MNHEY and CDR2 SMNVEV (reference sequence). V lost 0 bases and J 1 base, leaving 10 bases between the germline ends. The CDR3 consists of 15 residues. This CDR3 reads CASSLSWTVSYEQYF. The CDR3 DNA is TGTGCCAGCAGTTTATCGTGGACCGTTTCCTACGAGCAGTACTTC.

This chain connects TRBV19 to TRBJ1-5; D unclear. The CDR3 spans 15 residues. Trimming stripped 3 bases from V and 3 bases from J, with 12 bases between. Germline V lookup: CDR1 LNHDA, CDR2 SQIVND (reference sequence). The CDR3 DNA follows: TGTGCCAGTAGTATTTTAGCCAGAGACAATCAGCCCCAGCATTTT. Translating it yields CASSILARDNQPQHF.

The chain is built from TRBV9 and TRBJ1-3; D uncertain. Germline lookup yields CDR1 SGDLS and CDR2 YYNGEE. The CDR3 is made up of 15 amino acids. The V end was cut by 3 bases, the J end by 2 bases, with 12 bases between. CDR3 coding DNA: TGTGCCAGCAGCGCCGCCGGGGTGGCTGGAAACACCATATATTTT. Its protein is CASSAAGVAGNTIYF.

This rearrangement joins TRBV18 to TRBJ1-4, with D possibly being TRBD1 (5 bases). With 4 bases removed from V and 0 bases from J, the gap between germline ends came to 9 bases. The germline CDR1 and CDR2 sequences are KGHSH and LQKENI. The CDR3 is made up of 15 amino acids. The CDR3 protein is CASSRQFATNEKLFF. Written as DNA, the CDR3 is TGTGCCAGCTCACGACAGTTTGCAACTAATGAAAAACTGTTTTTT. The full variable domain, its missing parts supplied by reference TRBV18 and TRBJ1-4, is NAGVMQNPRHLVRRRGQEARLRCSPMKGHSHVYWYRQLPEEGLKFMVYLQKENIIDESGMPKERFSAEFPKEGPSILRIQQVVRGDSAAYFCASSRQFATNEKLFFGSGTQLSVL.